The present entry profiles one T cell receptor (beta chain) with its context. Only one count was recorded for this clone. Its antigen is unknown. Per-nucleotide qualities are absent, and no much larger clonotype sits a single base away. The record originates from a study of glioma-infiltrating T cells after dendritic cell vaccination (dated by TCRdb to the mid-2010s). About the full investigation: The cohort comprised 15 or so glioblastoma patients from Phase I and II dendritic cell vaccination trials, 9 newly diagnosed and 6 with recurrent disease. Autologous tumor lysate-pulsed dendritic cell vaccination was administered to the patients between the early 2000s and the early 2010s. The vaccine consisted of monocyte-derived dendritic cells cultured less than 9 days with IL-4 and GM-CSF, then pulsed overnight with autologous tumor lysate. Each patient got three intradermal injections of the dendritic cell vaccine, spaced at biweekly intervals, in the arm below the axilla. Deep sequencing of TCR beta CDR3 regions was used to quantify tumor-infiltrating lymphocyte content and compare tumor and blood repertoires in dendritic cell-vaccinated glioblastoma patients. TCR sequencing metrics, including TIL content and tumor-blood repertoire overlap, were correlated with survival after dendritic cell vaccination.

CDR1 SGHRS and CDR2 YFSETQ are derived from the germline V gene. Deletion took 4 bases off V and 9 bases off J, with a span of 20 bases between the germline ends. Taken from cysteine to phenylalanine, the CDR3 has 16 residues. The DNA shown is the 48-base CDR3, in frame from base 1. The sample's time point, from its label and the paper: after dendritic cell vaccination, including at tumor progression/relapse. To be selected, patients needed enough residual fresh-frozen tumor tissue and more than two years of available survival data. None of the glioblastoma patients carried an isocitrate dehydrogenase mutation, although molecular status otherwise varied. PBMC were collected before vaccination, two weeks after the third vaccination, and at tumor progression when it occurred. The Qiagen DNeasy Blood extraction Kit was used for extraction of genomic DNA. TCRB CDR3 regions were amplified from 1.5 to 2 ug genomic DNA, or all available DNA if less, using the immunoSEQ assay. Multiplex PCR used 60 forward primers for TCR V beta segments and 13 reverse primers for J beta segments. To estimate reads per starting template, synthetic control templates were spiked into each sample at limiting dilution. Sequencing produced 87 bp reads on the Illumina HiSeq System. The paper's processing steps were these. PCR and sequencing errors were removed by a nearest neighbor algorithm that merged closely related sequences. TCR overlap was defined as the percentage of unique tumor TCR beta sequences that were also found in the peripheral blood of the same patient. The source is immuneACCESS, and TCRdb retained only in-frame sequences with V and J called. Part of the clones is not carried over; for the studies checked, unresolved V genes explain less than half of this, and the remainder is unexplained. The V and J calls and clone size come from that table; D and trimming were worked out from the DNA. The sample profile shows around 78,000 clones; 85% of them were found once. Approximately 8% of the sample lies in the top ten.

Overall study outcomes, separate from this receptor: No direct relationship between TCR clonality and survival was found, suggesting a diverse polyclonal response may matter. The cohort was small and heterogeneous, few patients had complete blood and tumor sets, and even fewer had initial-recurrent tumor pairs. After dendritic cell vaccination, a higher estimated pretreatment TIL content predicted longer time to progression and overall survival. The TCR overlap response model with three groups was called speculative and said to need prospective validation.

Specimen: blood, collected after dendritic cell vaccination. The sequence is built from TRBV5-1 and TRBJ1-6; possibly the D gene is TRBD1, per 6 matching bases. This receptor was taken from a human donor with glioblastoma. CDR3 protein: CASSTRQVQGSSPLHF. The nucleotide sequence reads TGCGCCAGCAGCACCCGACAGGTTCAAGGTTCTTCACCCCTCCACTTT.